The rows below give T cell receptor beta chains drawn from one sample of a study of cytomegalovirus exposure and HLA in healthy donors. This table comes from immunoSEQ multiplex PCR, and its TCRdb copy is limited to in-frame clones, with some not included. The table includes some 200,000 clones, roughly 73% detected once. Specimen: PBMCs. These receptors were obtained from a woman younger than 45 in good health and CMV-seronegative. CDR3s leave out the opening cysteine and the closing phenylalanine or tryptophan. Fields, in order: V gene, CDR3 protein.

>TRBV5-1
ASSLPLPEGAAYGYT
>TRBV6-5
ASSQTSGRAHEQY
>TRBV4-1
ASSPQSGPDEKLF
>TRBV11-2
ASSLVGGRNNEQF
>TRBV11-1
ASSPQGADTEAF
>TRBV5-4
ASSREMGEKLF
>TRBV28
ASRKTGDHYGYT
>TRBV5-4
ASSAGLWGYT
>TRBV7-3
ASSLSPVTEQY
>TRBV5-4
ASRLQGNGNSPLH
>TRBV9
ASSAGTSGRAIYEQY
>TRBV6-5
ASRQGRGDSPLH
>TRBV7-6
ASSSRDRGGADTQY
>TRBV9
ASSATGQGSTGELF
>TRBV25-1
ASSSTGPGVGATEAF
>TRBV10-3
AISQGLDQETQY
>TRBV5-1
ASSGQASSYEQY
>TRBV2
ASIRGQGFYEQY
>TRBV5-1
ASSTLRGIYEQY
>TRBV18
ASSRGGSDEKLF
>TRBV18
ASSPSRTGLATQY
>TRBV2
ASSFLAYNEQF
>TRBV7-2
ASSLWGGAGEQF
>TRBV9
ASSPDRYYGYT
>TRBV4-3
ASSPRTGNTGELF